This entry lists 17 T cell receptor beta chains sequenced from one sample in a study of cytomegalovirus exposure and HLA in healthy donors. In the PCR, 60 Vbeta and 13 Jbeta primers were used. Profiling relied on immunoSEQ multiplex PCR, and the TCRdb table lists in-frame clones only, not all of them. The top ten clones hold roughly 1.5% of a sample with some 190,000 clones, around 78% of them seen once. Sequencing used PBMCs. The receptors were sampled from a man aged 18 to 30 in good health and CMV-seronegative.

V gene TRBV5-6 combines with J gene TRBJ2-7; perhaps TRBD2 as D (6 bases). Between the trimmed V and J ends, which lost 3 bases and 5 bases, there was a span of 18 bases. CDR1 SGHDT and CDR2 YYEEEE come from the germline V gene. This CDR3 has 15 amino acids. In DNA, the CDR3 is TGTGCCAGCAGCTCCCCCGGGACTCAACTAGACGAGCAGTACTTC. Translation gives CASSSPGTQLDEQYF.

This clone has only a few counts. The chain uses TRBV23-1 and TRBJ1-2, with 9 bases matching TRBD1. TRBV23-1 is sorted into the ORF group, with uncertain function. The trim removed 1 base at V and 8 bases at J, leaving 20 bases unmatched. This CDR3 comprises 19 residues. CDR3 in DNA: TGCGCCAGCAGTCAATTTAGAGAAGAGACAGGGGGATCGGCTTGCGGCTACACCTTC. It translates to CASSQFREETGGSACGYTF.

The chain is built from TRBV6-5 and TRBJ2-5, with 8 bases that match TRBD2. The better agreement between TRBJ2-7 and the DNA end casts doubt on the J call. The germline V gene encodes CDR1 MNHEY and CDR2 SVGAGI. The CDR3 has 13 amino acids. CDR3 bases: TGTGCCAGCAGCTTAGCGGGGTCCTACGAGCAGTACTTC. This gives the protein CASSLAGSYEQYF.

This clone was seen a handful of times. This chain links TRBV7-8 with TRBJ1-5; 11 positions agree with TRBD1. The CDR3 has 15 amino acids. The junction had 7 bases not matched to a gene; V was cut back by 5 bases and J by 7 bases. Germline CDR1 reads SGHVS; CDR2 reads FQNEAQ. CDR3 sequence (DNA): TGTGCCAGCAGCCCGGACAGGGGGCTCCGCCAGCCCCAGCATTTT. It encodes CASSPDRGLRQPQHF.

This sequence joins TRBV6-6 and TRBJ2-7; TRBD1 matches at 8 bases. The CDR3 totals 14 residues. With 5 bases clipped from V and 2 bases from J, the junction kept 5 bases outside the gene matches. Germline CDR1 and CDR2: MNHNY and SVGAGI (reference sequence). The CDR3, as DNA: TGTGCCAGCAGTCACCGGGACAGGACCTACGAGCAGTACTTC. Protein: CASSHRDRTYEQYF.

The chain employs TRBV28 and TRBJ1-6; no firm D call. CDR1 MDHEN and CDR2 SYDVKM come from the germline V gene. The germline V and J ends were trimmed by 7 bases and 6 bases, with 13 bases remaining between them. The CDR3 extends over 14 amino acids. This chain's CDR3 is CASTPAIVNSPLHF. CDR3 sequence (DNA): TGTGCCAGCACCCCCGCGATAGTTAATTCACCCCTCCACTTT.

As regards this clone: A read error may produce the germline difference seen at one junction end. V usage is TRBV7-9 and J usage is TRBJ1-1; D might be TRBD1 (5 bases). This CDR3 contains 13 residues. From germline, CDR1 is SEHNR and CDR2 FQNEAQ (reference sequence). The CDR3 DNA reads as TGTTCCAGCAGCTTACAGGCGAACACTGAAGCTTTCTTT. Amino acids: CSSSLQANTEAFF.

The chain has TRBV30 and TRBJ1-6, with D possibly TRBD1 on 6 matching bases. Trimming stripped 5 bases from V and 8 bases from J, with 16 bases between. This CDR3 region has 14 residues. Germline V gene sequence: CDR1 GTSNPN, CDR2 SVGIG (reference sequence). The chain's CDR3 is CAWGGDTVYSPLHF. In DNA, the CDR3 is TGTGCCTGGGGGGGGGACACTGTATATTCACCCCTCCACTTT.

V is TRBV7-2 and J is TRBJ2-3; 12 nucleotides line up with TRBD2. Trimming cost V 5 bases and J 7 bases; bases outside gene matches: 4. The CDR3 has 14 residues. The V gene's germline CDR1 is SGHTA and CDR2 FQGNSA. The CDR3 spells CASSITSGRNTQYF. For the CDR3, the DNA is TGTGCCAGCAGCATTACTAGCGGGAGGAATACGCAGTATTTT.

This chain connects TRBV5-1 to TRBJ1-1, with 7 positions matching TRBD1. The trim removed 0 bases at V and 4 bases at J, leaving 6 bases unmatched. The CDR3 contains 15 residues. CDR1 and CDR2 from the germline V gene are SGHRS and YFSETQ. As DNA, the CDR3 is TGCGCCAGCAGCTTGGGGGGCCCAGGGGGCACTGAAGCTTTCTTT. This sequence encodes CASSLGGPGGTEAFF.

The chain combines TRBV6-1 with TRBJ2-5, with TRBD1 matching 8 bases. The J call could be wrong; TRBJ2-7 is a better fit for the DNA end. Germline lookup yields CDR1 MNHNS and CDR2 SASEGT. This CDR3 comprises 14 residues. The CDR3 bases are TGTGCCAGCAATACGGACAGGGTTGTCCACGAGCAGTACTTC. Its translation: CASNTDRVVHEQYF.

This rearrangement joins TRBV18 to TRBJ1-2, with 7 bases identical to TRBD1. CDR3 length equals 15 residues. V dropped 0 bases and J dropped 5; count of bases not matched to a gene: 6. In germline, CDR1 is KGHSH, CDR2 LQKENI. CDR3 nucleotide sequence: TGTGCCAGCTCACCACCTCCGCAGGGGGTGTATGGCTACACCTTC. Amino acids: CASSPPPQGVYGYTF.

This clone was seen only a few times. The V call is TRBV5-6, the J call TRBJ1-1; D is perhaps TRBD1 (6 bases). The CDR3 extends over 13 amino acids. The germline V gene encodes CDR1 SGHDT and CDR2 YYEEEE. Trimming stripped 0 bases from V and 8 bases from J, with 11 bases between. CDR3 DNA sequence: TGTGCCAGCAGCTTGGTCCCGGGGACAGAAGCTTTCTTT. The encoded protein is CASSLVPGTEAFF.

The chain links TRBV7-3 to TRBJ2-1; weak D call: TRBD2 (7 bases). CDR1 is SGHTA and CDR2 is FQGTGA in the germline V gene. V was cut by 2 bases and J by 0 bases, with 11 bases left in between. The CDR3 loop spans 16 amino acids. This chain's CDR3 is CASSLRGAGSYNEQFF. As DNA, the CDR3 is TGTGCCAGCAGCTTACGGGGGGCTGGCTCCTACAATGAGCAGTTCTTC.

This chain connects TRBV18 to TRBJ2-7, with TRBD2 matching 10 bases. In germline, CDR1 is KGHSH, CDR2 LQKENI. CDR3 length: 16 residues. Trimming at V came to 1 base and at J to 3 bases, leaving 6 bases not matched to a gene. CDR3 DNA sequence: TGTGCCAGCTCACCACTAGCGGGGGGTTCCCTCTACGAGCAGTACTTC. It yields the protein CASSPLAGGSLYEQYF. Based on the CDR3 plus reference TRBV18 and TRBJ2-7, the full variable domain is NAGVMQNPRHLVRRRGQEARLRCSPMKGHSHVYWYRQLPEEGLKFMVYLQKENIIDESGMPKERFSAEFPKEGPSILRIQQVVRGDSAAYFCASSPLAGGSLYEQYFGPGTRLTVT.

The chain has TRBV7-3 and TRBJ2-5, with 10 positions matching TRBD1. CDR1 is SGHTA, CDR2 FQGTGA, per germline. The CDR3 is 15 amino acids. J gave up 4 bases and V 5 bases, and 7 bases lay outside the gene matches. The CDR3 bases are TGTGCCAGCAGCCCCCGGACAGGGGGTTTAGAGACCCAGTACTTC. It specifies CASSPRTGGLETQYF.

The chain employs TRBV9 and TRBJ2-7; TRBD1 might be the D (5 bases). Germline V CDR1 and CDR2: SGDLS, YYNGEE. The V end lost 4 bases, the J end lost 1 base, and 15 bases lay between the germline ends. The CDR3 is made up of 15 amino acids. This CDR3 is CASSPSGATSYEQYF. CDR3 in DNA: TGTGCCAGCAGCCCCAGTGGGGCCACTTCCTACGAGCAGTACTTC.